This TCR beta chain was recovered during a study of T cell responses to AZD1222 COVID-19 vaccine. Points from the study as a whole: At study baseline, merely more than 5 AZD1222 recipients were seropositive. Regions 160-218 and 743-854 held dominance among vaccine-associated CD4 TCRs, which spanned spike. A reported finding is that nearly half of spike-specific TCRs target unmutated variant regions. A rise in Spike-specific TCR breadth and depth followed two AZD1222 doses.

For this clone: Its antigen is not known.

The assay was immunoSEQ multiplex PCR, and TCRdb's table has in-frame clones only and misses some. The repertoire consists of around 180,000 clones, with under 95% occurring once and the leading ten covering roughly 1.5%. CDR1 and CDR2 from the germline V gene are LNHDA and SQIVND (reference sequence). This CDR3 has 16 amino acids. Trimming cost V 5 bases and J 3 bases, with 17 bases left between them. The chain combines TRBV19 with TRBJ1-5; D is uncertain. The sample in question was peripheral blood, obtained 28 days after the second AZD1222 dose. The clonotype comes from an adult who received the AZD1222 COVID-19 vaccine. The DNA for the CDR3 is TGTGCCAGTAGTCCCCCGGTTCCCACACTCAATCAGCCCCAGCATTTT. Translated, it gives CASSPPVPTLNQPQHF.